A selection of T cell receptor beta chains follows, all from one sample in a study of beta chain features in type 1 diabetes. Generated by immunoSEQ multiplex PCR, the TCRdb table keeps only in-frame clones and is missing some. The profile shows 450,000 to 600,000 clones, roughly 31% of them singletons. Sequencing used naive CD4+ T cells from blood. The receptors come from a young man in good health. Each CDR3 is given with its conserved first and last residue. D genes are given only for firm matches. Clone size, where shown, is once, few, many, or a class for clones that have expanded.

V	D	J	size	CDR3	DNA
TRBV29-1	.	TRBJ2-1	.	CSVGGSSYNEQFF	TGCAGCGTTGGGGGAAGCTCCTACAATGAGCAGTTCTTC
TRBV29-1	.	TRBJ2-5	few	CSVDGQRQETQYF	TGCAGCGTTGACGGACAGCGACAAGAGACCCAGTACTTC
TRBV11-2	.	TRBJ2-1	.	CASLGRENEQFF	TGTGCCAGCTTAGGTAGGGAAAATGAGCAGTTCTTC
TRBV15	TRBD1	TRBJ2-6	.	CATSAHRGSGANVLTF	TGTGCCACCAGCGCCCACAGGGGGAGCGGGGCCAACGTCCTGACTTTC
TRBV4-1	TRBD2	TRBJ2-1	.	CASSLRTSSDNEQFF	TGCGCCAGCAGCCTGCGGACTAGCAGCGACAATGAGCAGTTCTTC
TRBV4-2	.	TRBJ2-5	.	CASSQGGYGEETQYF	TGTGCCAGCAGCCAAGGGGGATATGGGGAAGAGACCCAGTACTTC
TRBV30	.	TRBJ2-2	few	CAWSARRDTGELFF	TGTGCCTGGAGTGCCCGGAGGGACACCGGGGAGCTGTTTTTT
TRBV7-2	.	TRBJ2-5	.	CASSFAGTETQYF	TGTGCCAGCAGCTTCGCCGGGACAGAGACCCAGTACTTC
TRBV7-9	.	TRBJ1-1	.	CASSLGASNTEAFF	TGTGCCAGCAGCTTAGGCGCATCCAACACTGAAGCTTTCTTT
TRBV5-1	TRBD2	TRBJ2-3	.	CASRAGLAVTDTQYF	TGCGCCAGCAGGGCGGGACTAGCAGTTACCGATACGCAGTATTTT
TRBV29-1	TRBD1	TRBJ2-7	few	CSVSNTGVEQYF	TGCAGCGTTTCTAATACAGGGGTCGAGCAGTACTTC
TRBV30	TRBD1	TRBJ1-1	.	CAWRRQGSPEAFF	TGTGCCTGGAGGAGACAGGGATCCCCTGAAGCTTTCTTT
TRBV25-1	.	TRBJ2-1	.	CASSGSPGRDPYNEQFF	TGTGCCAGCAGTGGATCTCCCGGAAGGGACCCCTACAATGAGCAGTTCTTC
TRBV7-2	.	TRBJ2-7	few	CASSLVGSRYEQYF	TGTGCCAGCAGCTTAGTCGGCAGCAGGTACGAGCAGTACTTC
TRBV29-1	.	TRBJ2-1	.	CSSSSGQSYNEQFF	TGCAGCTCCTCCTCGGGCCAATCCTACAATGAGCAGTTCTTC
TRBV30	.	TRBJ2-1	few	CAWSVLGGGYNEQFF	TGTGCCTGGAGTGTACTGGGTGGGGGCTACAATGAGCAGTTCTTC
TRBV28	TRBD1	TRBJ2-7	.	CASRGQGAAYEQYF	TGTGCCAGCAGGGGACAGGGGGCAGCCTACGAGCAGTACTTC
TRBV19	.	TRBJ2-7	.	CASSVPGAAEQYF	TGTGCCAGTAGTGTCCCAGGGGCGGCGGAGCAGTACTTC
TRBV5-1	TRBD2	TRBJ2-3	few	CASSLEGTSGRATVADTQYF	TGCGCCAGCAGCTTGGAAGGGACTAGCGGGAGGGCGACGGTGGCAGATACGCAGTATTTT
TRBV29-1	.	TRBJ1-2	.	CSVVRETNYGYTF	TGCAGCGTTGTACGGGAGACTAACTATGGCTACACCTTC
TRBV9	.	TRBJ2-7	.	CASSVGESSYEQYF	TGTGCCAGCAGCGTAGGAGAGAGCTCCTACGAGCAGTACTTC
TRBV30	TRBD2	TRBJ2-1	few	CAWTKRASGHNEQFF	TGTGCCTGGACCAAACGGGCTAGCGGTCACAATGAGCAGTTCTTC
TRBV11-2	.	TRBJ2-1	.	CASSGAAGPGGEQFF	TGTGCCAGCAGCGGGGCGGCAGGTCCCGGGGGTGAGCAGTTCTTC
TRBV5-4	TRBD2	TRBJ2-1	once	CASGGRRGYNEQFF	TGTGCCAGCGGCGGGAGGCGGGGATACAATGAGCAGTTCTTC
TRBV28	.	TRBJ1-1	.	CASSFLGAAFF	TGTGCCAGCAGTTTTCTGGGAGCAGCTTTCTTT
TRBV15	.	TRBJ1-5	few	CATSPRQNQPQHF	TGTGCCACCAGTCCGAGGCAGAATCAGCCCCAGCATTTT
TRBV15	.	TRBJ2-1	.	CATSGPGAWDEQFF	TGTGCCACCAGCGGCCCGGGAGCCTGGGATGAGCAGTTCTTC
TRBV7-2	TRBD2	TRBJ2-7	few	CASSLGSSGGSYEQYF	TGTGCCAGCAGCTTAGGATCTAGCGGAGGCTCCTACGAGCAGTACTTC
TRBV14	.	TRBJ2-7	.	CASSLKARYEQYF	TGTGCCAGCAGCCTCAAAGCTCGGTACGAGCAGTACTTC
TRBV5-1	TRBD2	TRBJ2-7	.	CASSLAGDGSGSEQYF	TGCGCCAGCAGCTTGGCCGGGGACGGGAGCGGGAGCGAGCAGTACTTC
TRBV4-3	.	TRBJ1-2	.	CASSQDRGDGYTF	TGCGCCAGCAGCCAAGATAGGGGGGATGGCTACACCTTC
TRBV10-3	TRBD2	TRBJ2-1	.	CAIARLAGFDEQFF	TGTGCCATCGCAAGATTAGCGGGATTCGATGAGCAGTTCTTC
TRBV5-6	TRBD2	TRBJ2-1	few	CASSGAGRGQFF	TGTGCCAGCAGCGGAGCGGGGCGCGGACAGTTCTTC
TRBV9	TRBD2	TRBJ2-7	.	CASSVLSGSYEQYF	TGTGCCAGCAGCGTGCTTAGCGGGAGCTACGAGCAGTACTTC
TRBV7-9	TRBD2	TRBJ2-7	.	CASSFFRGLAGADYEQYF	TGTGCCAGCAGCTTCTTCAGGGGACTAGCGGGAGCGGACTACGAGCAGTACTTC
TRBV15	.	TRBJ1-5	.	CATSRDVGNQPQHF	TGTGCCACCAGCAGAGATGTGGGCAATCAGCCCCAGCATTTT
TRBV9	.	TRBJ2-6	few	CASSVVLAGANVLTF	TGTGCCAGCAGCGTAGTACTGGCTGGGGCCAACGTCCTGACTTTC
TRBV9	TRBD1	TRBJ2-2	.	CASSAVRDSFVNTGELFF	TGTGCCAGCAGCGCTGTCCGGGACAGCTTTGTTAACACCGGGGAGCTGTTTTTT
TRBV15	TRBD1	TRBJ2-1	.	CATSRGTGINEQFF	TGTGCCACCAGCAGAGGGACAGGGATCAATGAGCAGTTCTTC
TRBV29-1	.	TRBJ1-1	.	CSVGRFDEAFF	TGCAGCGTTGGGCGGTTCGATGAAGCTTTCTTT
TRBV9	TRBD2	TRBJ2-1	few	CASSVGGRDYNEQFF	TGTGCCAGCAGCGTAGGCGGGAGGGACTACAATGAGCAGTTCTTC